This paragraph covers one T cell receptor beta chain sequence. Its antigen is not identified. The data were taken from a study of T cell responses to AZD1222 COVID-19 vaccine. Notes on the study in general: Repertoires in all cases were sampled only once the peak T cell response had passed. With two AZD1222 doses given, Spike-specific TCR breadth and depth both rose. Just 5 to 7 people given AZD1222 tested seropositive at baseline.

Pooled samples include second doses given at about 4 or 12 weeks. This CDR3 has 15 residues. Trimming took 8 bases from V and 7 from J; bases not matched to a gene: 12. The germline CDR1 and CDR2 sequences are MDHEN and SYDVKM. Sequencing was performed with immunoSEQ multiplex PCR; in TCRdb, only in-frame clones are kept and a portion is missing. The sample holds tens of thousands of clones, approximately 88% seen once. V gene TRBV28 combines with J gene TRBJ2-1; 9 nucleotides line up with TRBD1. The sequence derives from an adult who received the AZD1222 COVID-19 vaccine. The material sequenced was peripheral blood, taken 28 days after the second AZD1222 dose. The CDR3 DNA sequence: TGTGCCAGCGTCACCGGGACAGGGCTTTGGAATGAGCAGTTCTTC. Protein product: CASVTGTGLWNEQFF. The whole variable domain, remainder taken from reference TRBV28 and TRBJ2-1, is DVKVTQSSRYLVKRTGEKVFLECVQDMDHENMFWYRQDPGLGLRLIYFSYDVKMKEKGDIPEGYSVSREKKERFSLILESASTNQTSMYLCASVTGTGLWNEQFFGPGTRLTVL.